A single sample is the source of the 29 T cell receptor beta chains below, sequenced in a study of CD8 T cells in ankylosing spondylitis. In TCRdb, the 5' RACE reads were re-called with MiXCR into one record per CDR3 protein. Here the sample spans roughly 200,000 distinct CDR3 sequences, about a quarter being singletons. Sequenced: blood, either unsorted or a sorted T cell fraction (not recorded which). The receptor source for this set is a male donor with ankylosing spondylitis or in good health (not recorded which).

V and J are TRBV4-2 and TRBJ2-5; 8 bases line up with TRBD1. Germline CDR1 reads LGHNA; CDR2 reads YNFKEQ. With 3 bases clipped from V and 5 bases from J, the junction kept 11 bases outside the gene matches. The CDR3 runs to 16 residues. The CDR3 loop reads CASSQSVQGATETQYF. DNA for the CDR3: TGTGCCAGCAGCCAGTCTGTCCAGGGGGCCACGGAGACCCAGTACTTC.

In its sample, this clonotype was seen many times. The V gene is TRBV15, the J gene TRBJ1-1; D is perhaps TRBD1 (5 bases). The V gene's germline CDR1 is LNHNV and CDR2 YYDKDF (reference sequence). This CDR3 is built from 13 residues. V lost 0 bases and J 9 bases, leaving 11 bases between the germline ends. The CDR3 nucleotides are TGTGCCACCAGCAGAGATCGGGCGGGGCAAGCTTTCTTT. Its translation is CATSRDRAGQAFF.

This clonotype was seen at least ten times. The J gene is TRBJ2-6, the V gene TRBV28; D may correspond to TRBD1 or TRBD2 (6 bases each). The germline V gene has CDR1 MDHEN and CDR2 SYDVKM. The length of the CDR3 is 18 residues. V was clipped by 3 bases and J by 0 bases, with 15 bases between them. CDR3 DNA: TGTGCCAGCAGTTTCTTGGGGGGCCCAAGCTCTGGGGCCAACGTCCTGACTTTC. Its translation is CASSFLGGPSSGANVLTF.

This clonotype was counted many times. The chain uses TRBV5-1 and TRBJ2-1, with TRBD2 matching 7 bases. Germline V gene sequence: CDR1 SGHRS, CDR2 YFSETQ. The V and J ends lost 0 bases and 4 bases, in that order; junction bases with no gene match: 1. This CDR3 comprises 14 residues. The CDR3 protein is CASSLVGGYNEQFF. In nucleotides, the CDR3 is TGCGCCAGCAGCTTGGTCGGGGGGTACAATGAGCAGTTCTTC.

The chain uses TRBV10-3 and TRBJ1-2; 7 positions match TRBD1. Germline loops: CDR1 ENHRY, CDR2 SYGVKD. The CDR3 runs 13 residues. V shed 5 bases and J 7 bases; nucleotides not matched to a gene: 7. CDR3 sequence (DNA): TGTGCCATCAGTTGGGACAGCGGAAGTGGCTACACCTTC. It yields the protein CAISWDSGSGYTF.

This clonotype has a handful of counts. The rearrangement uses TRBV18 and TRBJ2-5; D is possibly TRBD2 (5 bases). The V end lost 1 base, the J end lost 2 bases, and 8 bases lay between the germline ends. Looked up from germline, CDR1 is KGHSH and CDR2 is LQKENI. The CDR3 contains 14 residues. Here the CDR3 DNA reads TGTGCCAGCTCACCACTTACGGGGCAAGAGACCCAGTACTTC. Protein product: CASSPLTGQETQYF. The full variable domain, completed using reference TRBV18 and TRBJ2-5, is NAGVMQNPRHLVRRRGQEARLRCSPMKGHSHVYWYRQLPEEGLKFMVYLQKENIIDESGMPKERFSAEFPKEGPSILRIQQVVRGDSAAYFCASSPLTGQETQYFGPGTRLLVL.

The chain is built from TRBV4-3 and TRBJ1-5; D remains ambiguous. This CDR3 is built from 15 residues. Trimming took 0 bases from V and 3 from J, leaving 9 bases between them. Germline assignment: CDR1 LGHNA and CDR2 YSLEER. Written as DNA, the CDR3 is TGCGCCAGCAGCCAAGATTCACAGAACAATCAGCCCCAGCATTTT. Translating gives CASSQDSQNNQPQHF.

This clonotype has at least ten counts. This chain uses TRBV20-1 with TRBJ2-3; no definite D call. The CDR3 has 15 residues. The germline CDR1 and CDR2 sequences are DFQATT and SNEGSKA (reference sequence). V was cut by 1 base and J by 0 bases, with 11 bases left in between. CDR3 bases: TGCAGTGCTAGAGGAGCACGGCCTAGCACAGATACGCAGTATTTT. This gives the protein CSARGARPSTDTQYF.

The gene calls are TRBV10-1 and TRBJ2-2; D not resolved. Between the trimmed V and J ends, which lost 5 bases and 2 bases, there was a span of 9 bases. The germline gives CDR1 WNHNN, CDR2 SYGVQD (reference sequence). The CDR3 is 14 amino acids. The CDR3 spells CASSQVDNTGELFF. Written as DNA, the CDR3 is TGCGCCAGCAGTCAAGTTGATAACACCGGGGAGCTGTTTTTT.

The V gene is TRBV24-1, the J gene TRBJ2-2, with 7 bases identical to TRBD2. Germline CDR1 and CDR2: KGHDR and SFDVKD. CDR3 length: 13 amino acids. After removal of 9 bases from V and 5 bases from J, the junction contained 5 bases not matched to a gene. CDR3 loop: CATSGEGTGELFF. In nucleotides, the CDR3 is TGTGCCACCTCCGGGGAGGGGACCGGGGAGCTGTTTTTT.

V gene TRBV12-3 or TRBV12-4 combines with J gene TRBJ2-7; TRBD2 agrees at 7 bases. Trimming cost V 6 bases and J 2 bases; bases outside gene matches: 7. The CDR3 extends over 14 amino acids. CDR3: CASRLSGNPYEQYF. The CDR3 region has the DNA TGTGCCAGCAGACTCAGCGGGAACCCCTACGAGCAGTACTTC.

This clonotype was seen ten or more times. J is TRBJ2-4 and V is TRBV6-2 or TRBV6-3; 10 bases align to TRBD2. Germline V gene sequence: CDR1 MNHEY, CDR2 SVGEGT. This CDR3 contains 13 residues. V was clipped by 9 bases and J by 9 bases; unmatched bases: 8. In nucleotides, the CDR3 is TGTGCCAGTAAAGCGGGAGGGTCTGCCATTCAGTACTTC. Translation: CASKAGGSAIQYF.

The chain joins TRBV9 to TRBJ2-5; a possible D gene is TRBD1 (6 bases). The germline V gene has CDR1 SGDLS and CDR2 YYNGEE. This CDR3 contains 14 residues. With 0 bases removed from V and 4 bases from J, the gap between germline ends came to 10 bases. The CDR3 DNA sequence: TGTGCCAGCAGCGTAGCTTTAGGGGGAGAGACCCAGTACTTC. It yields the protein CASSVALGGETQYF.

In its sample, this clonotype was seen many times. The rearrangement joins TRBV5-1 to TRBJ1-4; the match to TRBD1 covers 8 bases. This CDR3 contains 14 residues. Trimming at V came to 0 bases and at J to 12 bases, leaving 7 bases not matched to a gene. Germline values: CDR1 SGHRS, CDR2 YFSETQ. DNA for the CDR3: TGCGCCAGCAGCTTGGCCGGACAGGGCGAGGAACTGTTTTTT. As protein: CASSLAGQGEELFF.

As to this clonotype: It may be a read error: a sequence one base away is much more abundant. The rearrangement uses TRBV7-8 and TRBJ2-3, with TRBD2 as a possible D gene (5 bases). The CDR3 is 14 amino acids. Germline CDR1 and CDR2: SGHVS and FQNEAQ. The CDR3 DNA is TGTGCCAGCAGCCTAGATAGCGCGGTAGATACGCGGTATTTT. It is translated as CASSLDSAVDTRYF.

In DNA, the CDR3 is TGCGCCAGCAGCTTGAGAGACTACAATGAGCAGTTCTTC. This sequence encodes CASSLRDYNEQFF. The chain couples TRBV5-1 to TRBJ2-1; D is unresolved. CDR3 length: 13 amino acids. The germline gives CDR1 SGHRS, CDR2 YFSETQ. Trimming shortened V by 1 base and J by 3 bases, and 5 bases separated the two germline ends.

This clonotype was seen repeatedly, ten times or more. This sequence joins TRBV4-3 and TRBJ2-2; 7 bases map to TRBD2. CDR1 LGHNA and CDR2 YSLEER come from the germline V gene. V lost 0 bases, J lost 0 bases, and 4 bases stayed unmatched. This CDR3 is built from 17 residues. For the CDR3, the DNA is TGCGCCAGCAGCCAAGAATGGGGGGGTACGAACACCGGGGAGCTGTTTTTT. Protein: CASSQEWGGTNTGELFF.

This clonotype was counted ten times or more. The V and J genes are TRBV29-1 and TRBJ2-6; no clear D gene. V shed 3 bases and J shed 2 bases, with 5 bases lying between them. The CDR3 covers 13 residues. CDR1 and CDR2 from the germline V gene are SQVTM and ANQGSEA. CDR3 sequence reads: CSVDGAGANVLTF. CDR3 DNA: TGCAGCGTTGATGGCGCTGGGGCCAACGTCCTGACTTTC.

This clonotype has a count of ten or more. The V and J genes are TRBV3-1 and TRBJ2-7; D gene ambiguous. V dropped 1 base and J dropped 7 bases, with 14 bases sitting between them. CDR1 and CDR2 (germline): LGHDT, YNNKEL (reference sequence). The CDR3 extends over 14 amino acids. CDR3 in DNA: TGTGCCAGCAGCCAAGCCGGGCCCCCTTTTGAGCAGTACTTC. Protein sequence: CASSQAGPPFEQYF.

This chain uses TRBV20-1 with TRBJ1-2; D gene ambiguous. CDR1 is DFQATT, CDR2 SNEGSKA, per germline (reference sequence). Trimming stripped 0 bases from V and 8 bases from J, with 13 bases between. The CDR3 is 13 residues long. The CDR3: CSARDPLNRGYTF. The CDR3 DNA sequence: TGCAGTGCTAGAGATCCCCTGAACCGGGGCTACACCTTC.

The chain has TRBV20-1 and TRBJ2-2, with 9 nucleotides matching TRBD2. Trimming at V came to 3 bases and at J to 0 bases, leaving 2 bases not matched to a gene. CDR1 is DFQATT and CDR2 is SNEGSKA in the germline V gene (reference sequence). The CDR3 sequence is 15 residues long. The DNA for the CDR3 is TGCAGTGCTAGCTCTAGCGGGACGAACACCGGGGAGCTGTTTTTT. As protein: CSASSSGTNTGELFF.

This clonotype has more than one count but fewer than ten. The chain joins TRBV12-3 or TRBV12-4 to TRBJ1-3; D not certain. The V end was cut by 8 bases, the J end by 1 base, with 12 bases between. CDR3 size: 14 residues. The CDR3: CASVESASGNTIYF. The DNA of the CDR3 is TGTGCCAGCGTAGAGAGTGCGTCTGGAAACACCATATATTTT.

In its sample, this clonotype was seen many times. V usage is TRBV20-1 and J usage is TRBJ1-1; D possibly corresponds to TRBD1 (5 bases). Germline lookup yields CDR1 DFQATT and CDR2 SNEGSKA (reference sequence). This CDR3 contains 15 residues. V was shortened by 3 bases and J by 0 bases, with 14 bases between the two germline ends. In DNA form, the CDR3 reads TGCAGTGCTAGTGGGTCTACGGGGGTGAACACTGAAGCTTTCTTT. Protein sequence: CSASGSTGVNTEAFF.

The chain recombines TRBV20-1 with TRBJ2-2, with D tentatively TRBD2 (6 bases). CDR3 length equals 16 residues. V gave up 4 bases and J gave up 0 bases, with 15 bases separating them. Looked up from germline, CDR1 is DFQATT and CDR2 is SNEGSKA (reference sequence). CDR3 DNA: TGCAGTGCTACGCGGGGTTACCTCGCGAACACCGGGGAGCTGTTTTTT. This encodes CSATRGYLANTGELFF.

This clonotype was observed at least ten times. The V call is TRBV12-3 or TRBV12-4, the J call TRBJ1-1, with D unresolved. V was trimmed by 5 bases and J by 0 bases, leaving 7 bases between them. The CDR3 is 13 residues long. In nucleotides, the CDR3 is TGTGCCAGCAGTCTCCAAATGAACACTGAAGCTTTCTTT. It encodes CASSLQMNTEAFF.

This clonotype was counted a few times. V and J are TRBV19 and TRBJ1-5, with unresolved D. This CDR3 has 12 residues. CDR1 and CDR2 from the germline V gene are LNHDA and SQIVND (reference sequence). Trimming left V 7 bases short and J 6 bases short, with 10 bases between. CDR3 DNA: TGTGCCAGTACTGAGTTCGGTCAGCCCCAGCATTTT. Translating gives CASTEFGQPQHF.

CDR3 sequence (DNA): TGTGCCAGCAGCGCCCGTCCCTCCTACAATGAGCAGTTCTTC. It is translated as CASSARPSYNEQFF. This sequence joins TRBV7-8 and TRBJ2-1; D gene unclear. CDR3 length equals 14 residues. In germline, CDR1 is SGHVS, CDR2 FQNEAQ. V shed 5 bases and J shed 0 bases, with 8 bases lying between them.

This clonotype was recorded at least ten times. The chain carries TRBV7-2 and TRBJ2-3; the match to TRBD1 covers 8 bases. The CDR3 spans 17 residues. The J segment lost 2 bases and the V segment lost 5 bases, leaving 12 bases of the junction unmatched. Germline values: CDR1 SGHTA, CDR2 FQGNSA. CDR3 in DNA: TGTGCCAGCAGCCCGGGCCGTGGACAGGGACCCACAGATACGCAGTATTTT. Translating gives CASSPGRGQGPTDTQYF.

J is TRBJ2-1 and V is TRBV6-1; 13 bases map to TRBD2. From germline, CDR1 is MNHNS and CDR2 SASEGT. V trimming: 6 bases; J trimming: 7 bases; junction bases outside the gene matches: 6. The CDR3 has 15 amino acids. CDR3 loop: CASRTGTSGMNEQFF. CDR3 DNA: TGTGCCAGCAGGACCGGGACTAGCGGGATGAATGAGCAGTTCTTC.